These T cell receptor beta chains were read from a single sample in a study of shared clonotypes between healthy human individuals. The table came from immunoSEQ multiplex PCR; TCRdb's copy has only in-frame clones and leaves some out. The sample yields roughly 2 million clones, 90% to 95% seen once. The sequenced sample consisted of naive CD4+ T cells sorted from blood. These receptors were obtained from a man aged 18 to 29 in good health. CDR3s include the opening cysteine and the closing phenylalanine or tryptophan. A D gene is named only where the DNA matches it firmly. The size of a clone is reported for some rows only, either as once, few or many, or as a class for expanded clones.

TRBD1,TRBJ1-2,NA,TRBV7-2,TGTGCCAGCAGCTTGGGACAGGGGGCCTATGGCTACACCTTC,CASSLGQGAYGYTF
NA,TRBJ2-5,NA,TRBV7-2,TGTGCCAGCAGCCCCTGGGGGGGCGTGGGGGAGACCCAGTACTTC,CASSPWGGVGETQYF
NA,TRBJ2-7,NA,TRBV5-1,TGCGCCAGCAGCTTGGTACAGGCGGTGGGCTACGAGCAGTACTTC,CASSLVQAVGYEQYF
NA,TRBJ1-2,NA,TRBV6-5,TGTGCCAGCAGCCGCTCGAGTAAGGTTGGCTACACCTTC,CASSRSSKVGYTF
NA,TRBJ1-6,NA,TRBV5-5,TGTGCCAGCAGCCCAAGGGCGGATAATAATTCACCCCTCCACTTT,CASSPRADNNSPLHF
TRBD1,TRBJ1-5,few,TRBV7-9,TGTGCCAGCAGCTTGGGGACAGGGGTAGGCAATCAGCCCCAGCATTTT,CASSLGTGVGNQPQHF
TRBD1,TRBJ1-2,NA,TRBV18,TGTGCCAGCTCACCGGGACAGGGCGTTGAGGGAGGCTACACCTTC,CASSPGQGVEGGYTF
NA,TRBJ1-1,NA,TRBV28,TGTGCCAGCAGCCCTCACCGGGTCTCGGGTACTGAAGCTTTCTTT,CASSPHRVSGTEAFF
NA,TRBJ2-5,NA,TRBV11-2,TGTGCCAGCAGCCCACTCCGCCGACAGAAGGCACGGATAGAGACCCAGTACTTC,CASSPLRRQKARIETQYF
TRBD2,TRBJ2-1,NA,TRBV7-6,TGTGCCAGCGGTTCGGGACTAGTTGGGAGTGAGCAGTTCTTC,CASGSGLVGSEQFF
TRBD1,TRBJ1-5,NA,TRBV18,TGTGCCAGCTCACCAGACAGGGTAAGCAATCAGCCCCAGCATTTT,CASSPDRVSNQPQHF
NA,TRBJ2-7,NA,TRBV6-1,TGTGCCAGCAGCGAAGGACCTTCCTACGAGCAGTACTTC,CASSEGPSYEQYF
TRBD1,TRBJ1-2,NA,TRBV5-1,TGCGCCAGCAGCTTGGCCGGGACAGTTGACGGCTACACCTTC,CASSLAGTVDGYTF
TRBD2,TRBJ2-1,NA,TRBV7-9,TGTGCCAGCAGCTTACTAGCGGGGGGTGCCTACAATGAGCAGTTCTTC,CASSLLAGGAYNEQFF
TRBD2,TRBJ2-7,NA,TRBV4-1,TGCGCCAGCAGCCAAGCGGCTAGCGGGACCCAATACGAGCAGTACTTC,CASSQAASGTQYEQYF
NA,TRBJ2-7,NA,TRBV6-6,TGTGCCAGCAGTTACTCGACGGCGGGAAAGTTATACGAGCAGTACTTC,CASSYSTAGKLYEQYF
TRBD1,TRBJ2-3,NA,TRBV2,TGTGCCAGCAGTCTAACAGGGGGCCCAACAGATACGCAGTATTTT,CASSLTGGPTDTQYF
NA,TRBJ1-3,NA,TRBV9,TGTGCCAGCAGCGTAGAAGGGACGGCGTCTGGAAACACCATATATTTT,CASSVEGTASGNTIYF
NA,TRBJ2-4,NA,TRBV7-9,TGTGCCAGCAGCTTAGGACGGGGGGCTCTAAACATTCAGTACTTC,CASSLGRGALNIQYF
NA,TRBJ2-7,once,TRBV11-2,TGTGCCAGCAGCTTAGATTTATCGTCCGGGGTCTACGAGCAGTACTTC,CASSLDLSSGVYEQYF
NA,TRBJ1-1,NA,TRBV5-1,TGCGCCAGCAGCCTCGAGGGCTCATGGGGCACTAAAGCTTTCTTT,CASSLEGSWGTKAFF
NA,TRBJ2-6,NA,TRBV10-3,TGTGCCATCAGTGCGGCCACAGGGTCCTCTGGGGCCAACGTCCTGACTTTC,CAISAATGSSGANVLTF
TRBD2,TRBJ2-7,NA,TRBV18,TGTGCCAGCTCACCTCCGGGACTAGCGGAATCCTACGAGCAGTACTTC,CASSPPGLAESYEQYF
TRBD2,TRBJ2-3,NA,TRBV5-1,TGCGCCAGCAGCTTACTAGCGGGAGGGCCTTTGAGCACAGATACGCAGTATTTT,CASSLLAGGPLSTDTQYF
TRBD1,TRBJ2-7,NA,TRBV18,TGTGCCAGCTCACCACGGACAGGGGCAAGGGACGAGCAGTACTTC,CASSPRTGARDEQYF
TRBD1,TRBJ1-6,NA,TRBV30,TGTGCCTGGAAGGGTGACAGGGGAAATTCACCCCTCCACTTT,CAWKGDRGNSPLHF
NA,TRBJ2-7,once,TRBV5-4,TGTGCCAGCAGCTTGGATCAGGCCTCCTACGAGCAGTACTTC,CASSLDQASYEQYF
TRBD1,TRBJ1-1,NA,TRBV30,TGTGCCGGGACAGCACAGAACACTGAAGCTTTCTTT,CAGTAQNTEAFF
NA,TRBJ2-7,NA,TRBV20-1,TGCAGTGCTACCCTCTACGAGCAGTACTTC,CSATLYEQYF